This T cell receptor beta chain is from a study of cytomegalovirus exposure and HLA in healthy donors. It was with 60 Vbeta and 13 Jbeta primers that the PCR ran. Only in-frame clones appear in the TCRdb table, and some are missing; sequencing was by immunoSEQ multiplex PCR. Seen here are 150,000 to 200,000 clones, more than 65% observed once, and the top ten hold 0.5%. A single count supports this clone. Germline V gene sequence: CDR1 MNHNS, CDR2 SASEGT. Trimming shortened V by 4 bases and J by 4 bases, and 13 bases separated the two germline ends. The CDR3 sequence is 14 residues long. Material for sequencing was PBMCs. The chain links TRBV6-1 to TRBJ2-5; D possibly corresponds to TRBD2 (5 bases). This clonotype was sampled from a woman aged 50 to 60 in good health and CMV-seronegative. The CDR3 sequence is CASSGGSGAETQYF. The CDR3 coding sequence is TGTGCCAGCAGTGGAGGGAGCGGTGCAGAGACCCAGTACTTC.